This TCR beta chain emerged from a study of cytomegalovirus exposure and HLA in healthy donors. The CDR3 extends over 13 amino acids. By its share, this clone is large. What it recognizes is unknown. Regarding the study as a whole: Information on immune exposure was restricted to one variable (CMV serostatus). The authors excluded some V segments, including TRBV6-2 and TRBV6-3, as indistinguishable.

PCR was performed using 60 Vbeta and 13 Jbeta primers. The data were produced by immunoSEQ multiplex PCR, yet TCRdb's version contains in-frame clones alone and is incomplete. Of some 110,000 clones in the sample, 75% to 80% were seen once. Material: PBMCs. The chain couples TRBV21-1 to TRBJ1-1; no check of the table's D call, TRBD1, against the DNA was made. TRBV21-1 is an annotated pseudogene. The sequence came from a man aged 60 to 75 in good health and CMV-seropositive. The CDR3 DNA sequence: TGTGCCAGCAGCACGGGACAGGACGCTGAAGCTTTCTTT. Translated, it gives CASSTGQDAEAFF.